This is a list of T cell receptor beta chains from one sample in a study of radiation and T cells in renal cell carcinoma. Some clones are missing from TCRdb's copy, which holds only in-frame ones; the method was immunoSEQ multiplex PCR. This sample has 60,000 to 65,000 clones, with roughly 79% found just once. Source: blood, taken from a patient whose treatment included radiotherapy and nephrectomy. The receptors shown here come from a man in his sixties with renal cell carcinoma. Both conserved end residues are part of each CDR3. Size values are once, few and many counts, or a class for expanded clones, and some rows have none.

clone_size j_call v_call cdr3_aa
NA TRBJ2-1 TRBV6-6 CASWLAGGTYNEQFF
few TRBJ2-4 TRBV7-2 CASSLGFSLLAKNIQYF
NA TRBJ2-1 TRBV20-1 CSASGLNEQFF
NA TRBJ2-3 TRBV9 CASSTRRSTDTQYF
once TRBJ1-5 TRBV10-3 CAISWDRGENQPQHF
NA TRBJ1-1 TRBV5-1 CASSLLGGTEAFF
NA TRBJ2-4 TRBV10-3 CAISESTLEGTKNIQYF
NA TRBJ1-5 TRBV30 CAWDRGLGDQPQHF
NA TRBJ2-1 TRBV6-5 CASRLTSGGVVEQFF
NA TRBJ2-3 TRBV5-1 CASSSNTDTQYF
NA TRBJ1-6 TRBV2 CASQPTGGSRSPLHF
NA TRBJ2-3 TRBV18 CASSPPSGARDTQYF
NA TRBJ2-4 TRBV7-2 CASSLRFDSGYKNIQYF